This TCR beta chain was identified during a study of cytomegalovirus exposure and HLA in healthy donors. Findings and limits, study-wide: Cytomegalovirus-associated TCR beta chains were listed, numbering 150 to 200. An analysis was carried out at a later point. It showed that HLA-associated TCR beta chains were more clonally expanded than equally common non-associated chains. A few V segments could not be told apart, such as TRBV6-2 and TRBV6-3, and were left out.

This clone was seen just once. The antigen is not known. The germline V gene encodes CDR1 SGHAT and CDR2 FQNNGV. The CDR3 sequence is 14 residues long. Trimming removed 3 bases at V and 6 bases at J, with 15 bases between. The PCR contained 60 Vbeta and 13 Jbeta primers. The assay was immunoSEQ multiplex PCR, and TCRdb's table has in-frame clones only and misses some. This sample has approximately 140,000 clones, with around 84% found just once. The sequence came from a man aged 35-49 years in good health and CMV-seropositive. This chain connects TRBV11-2 to TRBJ2-7; tentative D call: TRBD2 (6 bases). The sample comprised PBMCs. The CDR3 DNA reads as TGTGCCAGCAGCTTCGACGGGAGATCCCCCGAGCAGTACTTC. As protein: CASSFDGRSPEQYF.